Shown below are 8 T cell receptor beta chains from a single sample sequenced in a study of cytomegalovirus exposure and HLA in healthy donors. The PCR contained 60 Vbeta and 13 Jbeta primers. Profiled with immunoSEQ multiplex PCR; TCRdb holds only in-frame clones, not every one. The table lists about 75,000 clones, around 83% of them singletons. The sample was PBMCs. The receptors were sampled from a man between 65 and 80 years old in good health and CMV-seropositive.

The chain couples TRBV12-5 to TRBJ2-2; tentatively, D is TRBD1 (6 bases). Germline lookup yields CDR1 LGHNT and CDR2 FRNRAP. The CDR3 is made up of 15 amino acids. V gave up 0 bases and J gave up 6 bases, with 11 bases separating them. The CDR3 region has the DNA TGTGCTAGTGGTTTGGTACTAGGGGGTGCCGGGGAGCTGTTTTTT. It encodes CASGLVLGGAGELFF.

DNA for the CDR3: TGCAGCGTCGGGGAACAGCATGGCACCGGGGAGCTGTTTTTT. This translates into CSVGEQHGTGELFF. The rearrangement uses TRBV29-1 and TRBJ2-2; D is possibly TRBD2 (5 bases). This CDR3 has 14 residues. Trimming cost V 6 bases and J 4 bases, with 15 bases left between them. CDR1 is SQVTM, CDR2 ANQGSEA, per germline.

The rearrangement uses TRBV11-3 and TRBJ1-2; D is perhaps TRBD1 (5 bases). V was pared by 5 bases and J by 1 base, with 14 bases between. The CDR3 extends over 15 amino acids. Germline V CDR1 and CDR2: SGHNT, YENEEA. The CDR3 DNA reads TGTGCCAGCAGCGTGCGCAGGGCGTTTAACTATGGCTACACCTTC. It specifies CASSVRRAFNYGYTF.

V is TRBV29-1 and J is TRBJ2-3; TRBD2 aligns across 8 bases. Trimming took 6 bases from V and 4 from J; bases not matched to a gene: 3. The germline CDR1 and CDR2 sequences are SQVTM and ANQGSEA. CDR3 size: 12 residues. CDR3 in DNA: TGCAGCGTCGGGAGGGGTCCAGATACGCAGTATTTT. Translating it yields CSVGRGPDTQYF.

The chain uses TRBV6-6 and TRBJ1-6, with D perhaps matching TRBD1 (5 bases). The CDR3 is made up of 15 amino acids. V lost 7 bases and J 1 base, leaving 11 bases between the germline ends. Germline V gene sequence: CDR1 MNHNY, CDR2 SVGAGI (reference sequence). The CDR3 nucleotides read TGTGCCAGCACAGGGAAGGGTTCCTATAATTCACCCCTCCACTTT. This sequence encodes CASTGKGSYNSPLHF.

In DNA form, the CDR3 reads TGCGCCAGCAGCGTCCCCAGCGAGGGTCGGTCCTACGAGCAGTACTTC. Translated: CASSVPSEGRSYEQYF. This chain joins TRBV5-1 and TRBJ2-7; D is perhaps TRBD2 (5 bases). Trimming stripped 4 bases from V and 1 base from J, with 18 bases between. The germline V gene encodes CDR1 SGHRS and CDR2 YFSETQ. The CDR3 contains 16 residues.

This clone was detected only a few times. The chain recombines TRBV30 with TRBJ2-1; D may be TRBD1 (6 bases). The CDR3 consists of 11 residues. The germline V gene has CDR1 GTSNPN and CDR2 SVGIG (reference sequence). V was pared by 4 bases and J by 9 bases, with 10 bases between. CDR3 loop: CAWNRVGEQFF. The CDR3 nucleotides read TGTGCCTGGAACAGGGTTGGTGAGCAGTTCTTC.

The chain carries TRBV7-2 and TRBJ2-7, with D perhaps TRBD1 (5 bases). Germline CDR1 and CDR2: SGHTA and FQGNSA. V gave up 5 bases and J gave up 3 bases, with 20 bases separating them. This CDR3 region has 16 residues. CDR3 residues: CASSRRRSGHNYEQYF. In DNA form, the CDR3 reads TGTGCCAGCAGCCGACGACGGAGTGGACACAACTACGAGCAGTACTTC. Drawing the rest from reference TRBV7-2 and TRBJ2-7, the complete variable domain is GAGVSQSPSNKVTEKGKDVELRCDPISGHTALYWYRQSLGQGLEFLIYFQGNSAPDKSGLPSDRFSAERTGGSVSTLTIQRTQQEDSAVYLCASSRRRSGHNYEQYFGPGTRLTVT.